Listed below are T cell receptor beta chains from one sample, sequenced in a study of control samples from healthy donors and cancer patients. The assay was immunoSEQ multiplex PCR, and TCRdb's table has in-frame clones only and misses some. The profile shows 400,000 to 500,000 clones, about 93% of them singletons. Sample: PBMCs. The receptors come from a man aged 35 to 55 with head and neck cancer. The CDR3 runs from the conserved cysteine through the conserved F or W. D genes are given only for firm matches. A row's size may be missing; if present it is once, few, many or a size class.

clone size	V gene	D gene	J gene	CDR3 protein	CDR3 DNA
.	TRBV7-9	.	TRBJ2-7	CASSLAGDGDSYEQYF	TGTGCCAGCAGCTTAGCCGGGGACGGGGACTCCTACGAGCAGTACTTC
.	TRBV6-5	.	TRBJ1-5	CASRRGAGQPQHF	TGTGCCAGCAGGAGGGGGGCAGGTCAGCCCCAGCATTTT
once	TRBV7-2	.	TRBJ1-2	CASSSRRAGGGYTF	TGTGCCAGCAGCTCCAGGAGGGCCGGGGGTGGCTACACCTTC
.	TRBV9	.	TRBJ1-3	CASSPAMGGNTIYF	TGTGCCAGCAGCCCTGCCATGGGTGGAAACACCATATATTTT
.	TRBV6-6	.	TRBJ1-5	CASSYGQNQPQHF	TGTGCCAGCAGTTATGGTCAAAATCAGCCCCAGCATTTT
.	TRBV6-2/TRBV6-3	TRBD2	TRBJ2-7	CASSGPSASGGSYEQYF	TGTGCCAGCAGTGGGCCCTCGGCTAGCGGGGGTTCCTACGAGCAGTACTTC
.	TRBV9	.	TRBJ2-7	CASSRGGVSSYEQYF	TGTGCCAGCAGCCGAGGGGGTGTCAGCTCCTACGAGCAGTACTTC
.	TRBV2	TRBD2	TRBJ2-3	CASRTSGSPVDTQYF	TGTGCCAGCAGGACTAGCGGGAGTCCCGTAGATACGCAGTATTTT
.	TRBV19	.	TRBJ1-1	CASSIFWGPASEAFF	TGTGCCAGTAGTATCTTTTGGGGTCCGGCGAGTGAAGCTTTCTTT
.	TRBV6-5	.	TRBJ1-1	CASSYSSTGRNTEAFF	TGTGCCAGCAGTTACTCTAGTACCGGGAGAAACACTGAAGCTTTCTTT
.	TRBV24-1	.	TRBJ1-2	CATRVYRDNYGYTF	TGTGCCACCAGGGTTTACAGGGATAACTATGGCTACACCTTC
.	TRBV7-2	.	TRBJ1-1	CASSYGRLNTEAFF	TGTGCCAGCAGCTACGGACGGTTGAACACTGAAGCTTTCTTT
.	TRBV28	.	TRBJ1-1	CASSFLVRDSTEAFF	TGTGCCAGCAGTTTCTTGGTCCGGGACTCCACTGAAGCTTTCTTT
.	TRBV28	.	TRBJ2-1	CASRLRRNEQFF	TGTGCCAGCAGATTAAGGCGGAATGAGCAGTTCTTC
.	TRBV15	.	TRBJ2-5	CATSRDSGDETQYF	TGTGCCACCAGCAGAGATTCAGGGGATGAGACCCAGTACTTC
.	TRBV6-6	.	TRBJ2-5	CASSYSIVEETQYF	TGTGCCAGCAGTTACTCGATCGTAGAAGAGACCCAGTACTTC
.	TRBV5-1	TRBD2	TRBJ2-5	CASSFASGTQETQYF	TGCGCCAGCAGCTTTGCTAGCGGGACCCAAGAGACCCAGTACTTC
.	TRBV7-2	.	TRBJ2-5	CASDSGSIPGTQYF	TGTGCCAGCGATTCAGGCTCTATTCCTGGGACCCAGTACTTC
.	TRBV5-1	.	TRBJ1-4	CASSLAGVMDEKLFF	TGCGCCAGCAGCTTGGCCGGGGTTATGGATGAAAAACTGTTTTTT
.	TRBV5-1	.	TRBJ2-5	CASSWNAQETQYF	TGCGCCAGCAGCTGGAATGCTCAAGAGACCCAGTACTTC
.	TRBV7-3	TRBD1	TRBJ2-2	CASSLLGQGAGELFF	TGTGCCAGCAGCTTATTGGGACAGGGGGCCGGGGAGCTGTTTTTT
.	TRBV6-5	.	TRBJ2-1	CASRGGDFGGNEQFF	TGTGCCAGTCGAGGGGGGGATTTTGGAGGCAATGAGCAGTTCTTC
.	TRBV23-1	.	TRBJ2-2	CANSQIAVTGELFF	TGCGCCAACAGTCAAATTGCGGTCACCGGGGAGCTGTTTTTT
.	TRBV9	.	TRBJ2-3	CASSGFGQGTDTQYF	TGTGCCAGCAGCGGATTCGGTCAGGGGACAGATACGCAGTATTTT
.	TRBV5-6	.	TRBJ2-1	CASSLDLTSSSYNEQFF	TGTGCCAGCAGCTTGGATTTAACTTCGAGCTCCTACAATGAGCAGTTCTTC
.	TRBV3-1/TRBV3-2	TRBD2	TRBJ2-7	CASSSGLAGGREQYF	TGTGCCAGCAGCTCAGGACTAGCGGGAGGGCGGGAGCAGTACTTC
.	TRBV12-5	.	TRBJ2-2	CASGLVVASTGELFF	TGTGCTAGTGGTTTGGTGGTCGCCAGCACCGGGGAGCTGTTTTTT
.	TRBV10-3	.	TRBJ2-7	CAISENFGSSYEQYF	TGTGCCATCAGTGAGAATTTCGGGAGCTCCTACGAGCAGTACTTC
.	TRBV29-1	TRBD2	TRBJ2-1	CSVTSMDEQFF	TGCAGCGTGACTAGCATGGATGAGCAGTTCTTC
.	TRBV7-2	TRBD2	TRBJ2-3	CASSPRLAGGGTDTQYF	TGTGCCAGCAGCCCGAGGCTAGCGGGAGGCGGCACAGATACGCAGTATTTT
.	TRBV5-8	TRBD1	TRBJ1-5	CASSVTGDQPQHF	TGTGCCAGCAGCGTTACAGGGGATCAGCCCCAGCATTTT
once	TRBV27	.	TRBJ1-4	CASSRDPYEKLFF	TGTGCCAGCAGTCGGGACCCCTATGAAAAACTGTTTTTT
once	TRBV19	TRBD2	TRBJ2-3	CASGRWTDTQYF	TGTGCCAGCGGGAGGTGGACAGATACGCAGTATTTT
.	TRBV18	.	TRBJ1-2	CASSSEGEGGYTF	TGTGCCAGCTCATCCGAGGGGGAAGGTGGCTACACCTTC
.	TRBV6-6	.	TRBJ1-1	CASSYGATIMNTEAFF	TGTGCCAGCAGTTATGGGGCTACGATCATGAACACTGAAGCTTTCTTT
once	TRBV6-5	.	TRBJ2-6	CASSYSGVSGANVLTF	TGTGCCAGCAGTTACTCGGGGGTCTCTGGGGCCAACGTCCTGACTTTC
once	TRBV19	.	TRBJ2-7	CASSTQGGAYEQYF	TGTGCCAGTAGTACCCAGGGGGGGGCCTACGAGCAGTACTTC
.	TRBV27	.	TRBJ2-1	CASSPGAGMPGNEQFF	TGTGCCAGCAGTCCTGGGGCAGGGATGCCTGGCAATGAGCAGTTCTTC
.	TRBV12-3/TRBV12-4	.	TRBJ1-6	CASSSYSYSPLHF	TGTGCCAGCAGTTCCTACAGTTATTCACCCCTCCACTTT
.	TRBV5-4	.	TRBJ2-1	CASSLNVLANEQFF	TGTGCCAGCAGCTTGAATGTCCTGGCCAATGAGCAGTTCTTC
.	TRBV4-1	.	TRBJ2-7	CASSQARGEQYF	TGCGCCAGCAGCCAAGCCCGAGGCGAGCAGTACTTC
.	TRBV4-1	.	TRBJ1-5	CASSQRVDSNQPQHF	TGCGCCAGCAGCCAACGAGTGGATAGCAATCAGCCCCAGCATTTT
.	TRBV14	TRBD1	TRBJ2-2	CASRGGISTGELFF	TGTGCCAGCAGAGGGGGCATATCCACCGGGGAGCTGTTTTTT
.	TRBV27	.	TRBJ2-5	CASSSWQNQETQYF	TGTGCCAGCAGTTCCTGGCAGAACCAAGAGACCCAGTACTTC
.	TRBV30	.	TRBJ1-1	CAWSEGFSNTEAFF	TGTGCCTGGAGTGAAGGGTTTAGTAACACTGAAGCTTTCTTT
.	TRBV27	.	TRBJ2-6	CASSLYGSTGANVLTF	TGTGCCAGCAGTTTATACGGGTCTACGGGGGCCAACGTCCTGACTTTC
.	TRBV4-1	.	TRBJ1-3	CASSQEVGTNGASGNTIYF	TGCGCCAGCAGCCAAGAAGTAGGGACAAATGGAGCCTCTGGAAACACCATATATTTT